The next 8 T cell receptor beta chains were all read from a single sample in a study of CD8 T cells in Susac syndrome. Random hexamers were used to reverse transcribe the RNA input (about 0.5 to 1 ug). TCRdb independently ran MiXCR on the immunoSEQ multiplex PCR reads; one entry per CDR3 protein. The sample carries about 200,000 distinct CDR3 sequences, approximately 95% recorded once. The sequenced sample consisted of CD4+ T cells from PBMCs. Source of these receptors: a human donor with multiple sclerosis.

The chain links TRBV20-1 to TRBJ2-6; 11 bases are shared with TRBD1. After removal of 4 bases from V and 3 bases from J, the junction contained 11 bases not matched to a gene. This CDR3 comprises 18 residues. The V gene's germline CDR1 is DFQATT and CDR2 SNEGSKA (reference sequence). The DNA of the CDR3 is TGCAGTGCTATTCTGTGGGGACAGGGGGATTTTGGGGCCAACGTCCTGACTTTC. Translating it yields CSAILWGQGDFGANVLTF.

The CDR3 DNA reads TGCAGTGCTAGACCCGGGGGAGCGGGGTCACCCCTCCACTTT. This gives the protein CSARPGGAGSPLHF. The chain is built from TRBV20-1 and TRBJ1-6; D possibly corresponds to TRBD1 (5 bases). V shed 2 bases and J shed 10 bases, with 15 bases lying between them. This CDR3 has 14 amino acids. Per the germline V gene, CDR1 is DFQATT and CDR2 is SNEGSKA (reference sequence).

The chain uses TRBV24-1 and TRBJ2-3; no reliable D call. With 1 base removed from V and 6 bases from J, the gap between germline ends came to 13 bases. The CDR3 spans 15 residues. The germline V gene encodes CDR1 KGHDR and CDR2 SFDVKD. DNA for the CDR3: TGTGCCACCAGTGATTTCGTGAAAGGTGGCGATACGCAGTATTTT. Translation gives CATSDFVKGGDTQYF.

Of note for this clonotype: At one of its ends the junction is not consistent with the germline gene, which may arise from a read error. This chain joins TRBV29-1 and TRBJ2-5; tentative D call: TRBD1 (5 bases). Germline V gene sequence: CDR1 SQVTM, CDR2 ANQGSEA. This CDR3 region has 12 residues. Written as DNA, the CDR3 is TGCAGCGTCGAAGGGGCCCCAGAGACCCAGTACTTC. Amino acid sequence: CSVEGAPETQYF. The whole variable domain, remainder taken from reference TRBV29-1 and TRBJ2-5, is SAVISQKPSRDICQRGTSLTIQCQVDSQVTMMFWYRQQPGQSLTLIATANQGSEATYESGFVIDKFPISRPNLTFSTLTVSNMSPEDSSIYLCSVEGAPETQYFGPGTRLLVL.

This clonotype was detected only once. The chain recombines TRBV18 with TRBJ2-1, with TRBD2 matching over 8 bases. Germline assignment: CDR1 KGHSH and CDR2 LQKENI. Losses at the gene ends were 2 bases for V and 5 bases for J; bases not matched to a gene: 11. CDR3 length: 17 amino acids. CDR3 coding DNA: TGTGCCAGCTCACCATTGCCCAGCGGGGGCCTAGACAATGAGCAGTTCTTC. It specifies CASSPLPSGGLDNEQFF.

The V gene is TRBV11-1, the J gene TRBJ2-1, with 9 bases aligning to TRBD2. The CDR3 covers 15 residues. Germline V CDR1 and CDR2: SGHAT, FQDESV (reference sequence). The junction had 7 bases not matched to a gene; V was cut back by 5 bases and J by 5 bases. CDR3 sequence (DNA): TGTGCCAGCAGCCGAAGCGGGGGGACCAACAATGAGCAGTTCTTC. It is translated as CASSRSGGTNNEQFF.

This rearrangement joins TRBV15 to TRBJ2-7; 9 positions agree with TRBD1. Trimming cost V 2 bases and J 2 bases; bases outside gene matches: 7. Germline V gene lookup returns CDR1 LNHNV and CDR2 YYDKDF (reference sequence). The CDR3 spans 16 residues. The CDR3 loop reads CATSRSDRGAPYEQYV. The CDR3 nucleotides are TGTGCCACCAGCAGATCCGACAGGGGGGCACCCTACGAGCAGTACGTC.

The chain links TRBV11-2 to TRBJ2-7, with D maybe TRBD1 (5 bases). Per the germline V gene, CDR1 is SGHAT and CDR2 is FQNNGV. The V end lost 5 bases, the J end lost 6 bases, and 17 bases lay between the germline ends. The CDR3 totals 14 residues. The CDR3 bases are TGTGCCAGCAGCCTTCAGACAGCTCCCAGCGAGCAGTACTTC. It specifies CASSLQTAPSEQYF. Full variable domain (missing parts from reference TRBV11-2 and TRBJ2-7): EAGVAQSPRYKIIEKRQSVAFWCNPISGHATLYWYQQILGQGPKLLIQFQNNGVVDDSQLPKDRFSAERLKGVDSTLKIQPAKLEDSAVYLCASSLQTAPSEQYFGPGTRLTVT.